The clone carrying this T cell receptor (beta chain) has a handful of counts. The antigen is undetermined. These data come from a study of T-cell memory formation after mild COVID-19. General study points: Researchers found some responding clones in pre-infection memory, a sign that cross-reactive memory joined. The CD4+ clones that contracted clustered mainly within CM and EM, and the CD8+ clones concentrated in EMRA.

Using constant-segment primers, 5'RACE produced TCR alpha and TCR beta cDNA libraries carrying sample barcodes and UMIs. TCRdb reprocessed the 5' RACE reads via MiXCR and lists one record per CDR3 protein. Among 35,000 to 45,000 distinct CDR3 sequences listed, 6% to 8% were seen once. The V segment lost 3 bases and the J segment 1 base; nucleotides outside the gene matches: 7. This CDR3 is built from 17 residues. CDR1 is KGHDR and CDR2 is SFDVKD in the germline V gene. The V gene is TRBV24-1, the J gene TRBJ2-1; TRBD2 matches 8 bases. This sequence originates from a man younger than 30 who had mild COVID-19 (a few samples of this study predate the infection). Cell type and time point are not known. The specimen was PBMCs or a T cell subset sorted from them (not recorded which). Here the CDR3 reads CATSDVSGGGSYNEQFF. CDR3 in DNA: TGTGCCACCAGTGATGTCAGCGGGGGAGGTTCCTACAATGAGCAGTTCTTC.